The T cell receptor (beta chain) under discussion was sequenced for a study of T cells in Graves' hyperthyroidism and ophthalmopathy. Study as a whole: Specimen type is peripheral blood, collected at initial diagnosis prior to any treatment.

This clonotype was seen a handful of times. Researchers took RNA transcripts and amplified the TCR beta CDR3 regions from them. An initial round of RT-PCR targeting the TCR CDR3 relied on the HTBI primer set. TCRdb processed the multiplex PCR reads anew with MiXCR; each CDR3 protein has one entry. The sample carries roughly 500,000 distinct CDR3 sequences, around 22% recorded once. This CDR3 comprises 14 residues. The ends were cut back, 3 bases at V and 6 bases at J, with 14 bases in the middle. V is TRBV12-3 or TRBV12-4 and J is TRBJ1-2; D remains ambiguous. The source of this sequence is a young woman with Graves' ophthalmopathy. The sequenced sample consisted of blood. The CDR3 nucleotides read TGTGCCAGCAGTTTTGCACACTCCTTGGATGGCTACACCTTC. This sequence encodes CASSFAHSLDGYTF.